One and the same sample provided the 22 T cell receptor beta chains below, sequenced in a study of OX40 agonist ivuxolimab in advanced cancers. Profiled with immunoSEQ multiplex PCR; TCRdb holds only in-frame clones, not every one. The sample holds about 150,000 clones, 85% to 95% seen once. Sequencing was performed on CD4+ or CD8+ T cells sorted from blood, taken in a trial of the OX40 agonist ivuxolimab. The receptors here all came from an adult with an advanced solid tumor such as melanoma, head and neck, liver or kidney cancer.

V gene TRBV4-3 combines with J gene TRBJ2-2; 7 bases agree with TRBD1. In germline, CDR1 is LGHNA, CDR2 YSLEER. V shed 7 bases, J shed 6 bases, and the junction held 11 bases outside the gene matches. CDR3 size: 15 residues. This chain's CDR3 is CASTPGRGHAGELFF. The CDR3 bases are TGCGCCAGCACCCCTGGAAGGGGGCATGCCGGGGAGCTGTTTTTT.

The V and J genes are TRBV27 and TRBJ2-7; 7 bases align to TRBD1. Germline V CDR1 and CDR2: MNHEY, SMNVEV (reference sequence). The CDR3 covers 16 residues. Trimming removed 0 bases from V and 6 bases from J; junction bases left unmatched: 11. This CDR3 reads CASSLSTDRVRVEQYF. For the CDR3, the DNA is TGTGCCAGCAGTTTATCGACCGACAGGGTACGTGTCGAGCAGTACTTC.

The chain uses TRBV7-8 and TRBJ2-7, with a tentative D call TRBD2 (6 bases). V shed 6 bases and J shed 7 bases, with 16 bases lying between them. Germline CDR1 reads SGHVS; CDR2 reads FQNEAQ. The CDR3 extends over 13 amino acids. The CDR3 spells CASSFSLEGEQYF. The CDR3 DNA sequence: TGTGCCAGCAGTTTTTCTTTGGAGGGGGAGCAGTACTTC. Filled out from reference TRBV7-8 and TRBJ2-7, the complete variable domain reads GAGVSQSPRYKVAKRGQDVALRCDPISGHVSLFWYQQALGQGPEFLTYFQNEAQLDKSGLPSDRFFAERPEGSVSTLKIQRTQQEDSAVYLCASSFSLEGEQYFGPGTRLTVT.

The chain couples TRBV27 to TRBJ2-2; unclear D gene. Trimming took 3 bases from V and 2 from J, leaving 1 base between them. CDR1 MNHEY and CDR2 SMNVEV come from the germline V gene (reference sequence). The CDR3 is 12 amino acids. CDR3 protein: CASSFNTGELFF. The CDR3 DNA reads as TGTGCCAGCAGTTTCAACACCGGGGAGCTGTTTTTT.

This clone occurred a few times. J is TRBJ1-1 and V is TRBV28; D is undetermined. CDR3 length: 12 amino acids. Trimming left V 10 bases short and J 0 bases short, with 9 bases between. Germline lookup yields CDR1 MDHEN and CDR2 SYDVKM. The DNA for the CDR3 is TGTGCCACCGGACTCCTGAACACTGAAGCTTTCTTT. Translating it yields CATGLLNTEAFF.

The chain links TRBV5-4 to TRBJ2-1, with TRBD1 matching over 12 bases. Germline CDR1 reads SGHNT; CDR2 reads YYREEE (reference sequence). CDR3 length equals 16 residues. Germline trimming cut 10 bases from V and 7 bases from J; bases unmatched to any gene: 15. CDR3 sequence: CAGGNRGQGAWNEQFF. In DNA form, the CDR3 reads TGTGCCGGCGGGAACAGGGGACAGGGGGCTTGGAATGAGCAGTTCTTC.

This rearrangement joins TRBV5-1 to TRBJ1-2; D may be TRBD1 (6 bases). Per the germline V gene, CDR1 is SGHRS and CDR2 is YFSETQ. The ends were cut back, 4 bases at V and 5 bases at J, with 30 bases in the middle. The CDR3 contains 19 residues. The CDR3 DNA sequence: TGCGCCAGCAGCATCGGGAACAGGGACCCGTCAACCCAAAAATATGGCTACACCTTC. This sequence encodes CASSIGNRDPSTQKYGYTF. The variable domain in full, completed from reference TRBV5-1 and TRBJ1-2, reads KAGVTQTPRYLIKTRGQQVTLSCSPISGHRSVSWYQQTPGQGLQFLFEYFSETQRNKGNFPGRFSGRQFSNSRSEMNVSTLELGDSALYLCASSIGNRDPSTQKYGYTFGSGTRLTVV.

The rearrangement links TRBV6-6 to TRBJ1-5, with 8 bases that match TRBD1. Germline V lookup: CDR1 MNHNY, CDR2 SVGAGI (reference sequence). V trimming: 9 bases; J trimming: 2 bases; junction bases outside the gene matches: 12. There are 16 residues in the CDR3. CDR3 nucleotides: TGTGCCAGTTCCTTAGCAGGGGGCTTGGGCAATCAGCCCCAGCATTTT. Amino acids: CASSLAGGLGNQPQHF.

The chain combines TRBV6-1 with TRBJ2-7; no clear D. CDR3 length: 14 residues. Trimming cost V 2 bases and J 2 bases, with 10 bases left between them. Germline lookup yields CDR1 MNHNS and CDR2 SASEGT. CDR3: CASSEWEKTYEQYF. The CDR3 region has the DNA TGTGCCAGCAGTGAATGGGAAAAAACCTACGAGCAGTACTTC.

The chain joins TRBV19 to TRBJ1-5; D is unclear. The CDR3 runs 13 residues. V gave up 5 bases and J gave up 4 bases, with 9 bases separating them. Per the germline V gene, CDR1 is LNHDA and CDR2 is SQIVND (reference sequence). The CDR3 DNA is TGTGCCAGTAGTTCGGTCTCAAATCAGCCCCAGCATTTT. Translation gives CASSSVSNQPQHF.

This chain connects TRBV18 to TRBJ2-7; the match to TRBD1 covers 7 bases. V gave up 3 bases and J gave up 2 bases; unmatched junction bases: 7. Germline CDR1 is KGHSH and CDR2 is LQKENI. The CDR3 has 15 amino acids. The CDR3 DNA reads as TGTGCCAGCTCACCGTTCGGGACAGACGCCTACGAGCAGTACTTC. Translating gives CASSPFGTDAYEQYF.

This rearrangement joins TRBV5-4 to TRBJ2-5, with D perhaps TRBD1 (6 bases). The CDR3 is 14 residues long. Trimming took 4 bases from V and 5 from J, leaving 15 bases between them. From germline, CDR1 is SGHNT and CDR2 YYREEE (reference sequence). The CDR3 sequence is CASSQSQGWETQYF. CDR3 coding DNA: TGTGCCAGCAGCCAGAGTCAGGGGTGGGAGACCCAGTACTTC. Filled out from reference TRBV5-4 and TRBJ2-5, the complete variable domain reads ETGVTQSPTHLIKTRGQQVTLRCSSQSGHNTVSWYQQALGQGPQFIFQYYREEENGRGNFPPRFSGLQFPNYSSELNVNALELDDSALYLCASSQSQGWETQYFGPGTRLLVL.

This chain's CDR3 is CASSVEGRASPLHF. The CDR3 nucleotides read TGTGCCAGCAGCGTAGAGGGCAGGGCTTCACCCCTCCACTTT. This chain links TRBV9 with TRBJ1-6; tentative D call: TRBD1 (5 bases). The length of the CDR3 is 14 residues. Trimming shortened V by 0 bases and J by 9 bases, and 10 bases separated the two germline ends. CDR1 is SGDLS and CDR2 is YYNGEE in the germline V gene.

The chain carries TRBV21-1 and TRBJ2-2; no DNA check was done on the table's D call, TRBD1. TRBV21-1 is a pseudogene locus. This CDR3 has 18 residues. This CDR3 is CASSTTGTVLANTGELFF. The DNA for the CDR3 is TGTGCCAGCAGCACCACCGGCACAGTCTTGGCGAACACCGGGGAGCTGTTTTTT.

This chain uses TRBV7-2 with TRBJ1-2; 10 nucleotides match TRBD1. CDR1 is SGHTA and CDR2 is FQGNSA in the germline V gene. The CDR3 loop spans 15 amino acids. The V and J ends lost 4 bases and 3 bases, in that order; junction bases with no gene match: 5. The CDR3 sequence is CASSSPGQGHYGYTF. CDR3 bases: TGTGCCAGCAGCTCTCCGGGACAGGGGCACTATGGCTACACCTTC.

The CDR3 DNA reads as TGTGCCAGCAGCGTAAATCAAGGTACCTCTGGAAACACCATATATTTT. It yields the protein CASSVNQGTSGNTIYF. The chain uses TRBV9 and TRBJ1-3; no definite D call. This CDR3 has 16 residues. Germline V gene lookup returns CDR1 SGDLS and CDR2 YYNGEE. V gave up 1 base and J gave up 0 bases, with 11 bases separating them.

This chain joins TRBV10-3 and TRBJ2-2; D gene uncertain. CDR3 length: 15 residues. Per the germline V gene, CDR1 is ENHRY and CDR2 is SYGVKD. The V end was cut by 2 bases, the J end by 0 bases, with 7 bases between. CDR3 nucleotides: TGTGCCATCAGTGAGAAAAGGTCGAACACCGGGGAGCTGTTTTTT. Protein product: CAISEKRSNTGELFF.

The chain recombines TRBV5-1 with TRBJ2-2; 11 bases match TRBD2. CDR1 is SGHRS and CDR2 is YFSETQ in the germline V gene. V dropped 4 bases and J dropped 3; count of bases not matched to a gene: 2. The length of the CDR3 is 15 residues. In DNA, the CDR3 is TGCGCCAGCAGCCCGGGACTAGCGGACACCGGGGAGCTGTTTTTT. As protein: CASSPGLADTGELFF.

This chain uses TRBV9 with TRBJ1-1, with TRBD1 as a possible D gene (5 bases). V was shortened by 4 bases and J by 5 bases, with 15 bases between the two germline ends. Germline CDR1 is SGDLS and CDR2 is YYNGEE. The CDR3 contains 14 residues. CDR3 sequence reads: CASSKGGGWTEAFF. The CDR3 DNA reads TGTGCCAGCAGCAAAGGTGGGGGTTGGACTGAAGCTTTCTTT.

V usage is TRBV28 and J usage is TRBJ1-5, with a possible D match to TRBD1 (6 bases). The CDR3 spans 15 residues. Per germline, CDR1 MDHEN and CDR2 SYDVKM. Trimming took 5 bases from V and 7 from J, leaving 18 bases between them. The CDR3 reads CASSTLGTQGQPQHF. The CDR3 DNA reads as TGTGCCAGCAGTACGCTAGGGACACAAGGGCAGCCCCAGCATTTT.

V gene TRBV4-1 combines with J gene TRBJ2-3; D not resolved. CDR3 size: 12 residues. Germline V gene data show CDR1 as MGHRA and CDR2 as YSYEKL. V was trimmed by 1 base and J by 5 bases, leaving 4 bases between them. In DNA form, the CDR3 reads TGCGCCAGCAGCCAAGTCGGAGATACGCAGTATTTT. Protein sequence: CASSQVGDTQYF.

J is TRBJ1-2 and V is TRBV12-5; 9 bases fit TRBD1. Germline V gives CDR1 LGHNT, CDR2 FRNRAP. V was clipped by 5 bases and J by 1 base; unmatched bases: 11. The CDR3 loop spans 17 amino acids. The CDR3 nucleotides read TGTGCTAGTGGTCCATCCCGGGACAGGGTTGTTAACTATGGCTACACCTTC. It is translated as CASGPSRDRVVNYGYTF.